These T cell receptor beta chains were read from a single sample in a study of T cells expressing NK-cell markers. Following a re-call of the 5' RACE reads, TCRdb has one entry per CDR3 protein and lacks DNA. Recorded here are over 100,000 distinct CDR3 sequences; the top ten clones represent 15% to 20%. The specimen sequenced was blood T cells: a sorted CD56 or NKG2C T cell subset, CD4+ or CD8+ T cells, or bulk PBMC T cells (not recorded which). Every receptor here comes from a woman aged 18 to 75 in good health. The CDR3 runs from the conserved cysteine through the conserved F or W.

cdr3_aa: CASRAGTGNYNEQFF
j_call: TRBJ2-1
v_call: TRBV19

cdr3_aa: CASSLLQGTNEKLFF
j_call: TRBJ1-4
v_call: TRBV27

cdr3_aa: CATAFEKREETQYF
j_call: TRBJ2-5
v_call: TRBV15

cdr3_aa: CASSPDWATANYGYTF
j_call: TRBJ1-2
v_call: TRBV5-1

cdr3_aa: CASSVGVTNEKLFF
j_call: TRBJ1-4
v_call: TRBV9

cdr3_aa: CASSPPRTGQPQHF
j_call: TRBJ1-5
v_call: TRBV19

cdr3_aa: CASSLPRTGKNTEAFF
j_call: TRBJ1-1
v_call: TRBV13

cdr3_aa: CATSRTKGGTDTQYF
j_call: TRBJ2-3
v_call: TRBV15

cdr3_aa: CASSYSQGGYNEQFF
j_call: TRBJ2-1
v_call: TRBV6-5

cdr3_aa: CASSERTSGGPSYNEQFF
j_call: TRBJ2-1
v_call: TRBV25-1

cdr3_aa: CASRTGQGMVGELFF
j_call: TRBJ2-2
v_call: TRBV6-2/TRBV6-3

cdr3_aa: CSARARDREWYEQYF
j_call: TRBJ2-7
v_call: TRBV20-1

cdr3_aa: CASSDRWDGVNHEQFF
j_call: TRBJ2-1
v_call: TRBV5-1

cdr3_aa: CASSLSGGRNTIYF
j_call: TRBJ1-3
v_call: TRBV7-8

cdr3_aa: CASSTLKDTQYF
j_call: TRBJ2-3
v_call: TRBV7-9

cdr3_aa: CASSFASGRLVDTQYF
j_call: TRBJ2-3
v_call: TRBV28

cdr3_aa: CASSQGTGQETQYF
j_call: TRBJ2-5
v_call: TRBV12-3/TRBV12-4

cdr3_aa: CASSLSPGAKDTQYF
j_call: TRBJ2-3
v_call: TRBV7-7

cdr3_aa: CASSEVAYNEQFF
j_call: TRBJ2-1
v_call: TRBV25-1

cdr3_aa: CASSQDPGLDGYTF
j_call: TRBJ1-2
v_call: TRBV4-3

cdr3_aa: CAISDPGQREFYEQYF
j_call: TRBJ2-7
v_call: TRBV10-3

cdr3_aa: CASNFGRLETQYF
j_call: TRBJ2-5
v_call: TRBV12-3/TRBV12-4

cdr3_aa: CASSPEPGLAYTDTQYF
j_call: TRBJ2-3
v_call: TRBV4-3

cdr3_aa: CASSQDSSGGAPDTQYF
j_call: TRBJ2-3
v_call: TRBV3-1

cdr3_aa: CASSYPEHYEQYF
j_call: TRBJ2-7
v_call: TRBV6-2/TRBV6-3

cdr3_aa: CASSQGGEQFF
j_call: TRBJ2-1
v_call: TRBV4-3

cdr3_aa: CASSISGQNTGELFF
j_call: TRBJ2-2
v_call: TRBV11-2

cdr3_aa: CASSFHPGGSYEQYF
j_call: TRBJ2-7
v_call: TRBV7-2

cdr3_aa: CSAPNPPGNTDTQYF
j_call: TRBJ2-3
v_call: TRBV20-1

cdr3_aa: CSARGLGDYGYTF
j_call: TRBJ1-2
v_call: TRBV20-1

cdr3_aa: CASSLSGSGYQYNEQFF
j_call: TRBJ2-1
v_call: TRBV7-8

cdr3_aa: CASSVKQGLNTEAFF
j_call: TRBJ1-1
v_call: TRBV5-1

cdr3_aa: CASSHPLMNEQYF
j_call: TRBJ2-7
v_call: TRBV12-3/TRBV12-4

cdr3_aa: CASSLPGLANEQFF
j_call: TRBJ2-1
v_call: TRBV6-5

cdr3_aa: CASSKGTACSEQFF
j_call: TRBJ2-1
v_call: TRBV21-1

cdr3_aa: CASSEYSETDTQYF
j_call: TRBJ2-3
v_call: TRBV25-1

cdr3_aa: CASSSQGRTPYNEQFF
j_call: TRBJ2-1
v_call: TRBV5-1

cdr3_aa: CASSSPGQIYEQYF
j_call: TRBJ2-7
v_call: TRBV27

cdr3_aa: CASSYSGTTGNTEAFF
j_call: TRBJ1-1
v_call: TRBV6-2/TRBV6-3

cdr3_aa: CASSLGLAGVLDNEQFF
j_call: TRBJ2-1
v_call: TRBV7-2

cdr3_aa: CASSYSRYQETQYF
j_call: TRBJ2-5
v_call: TRBV6-2/TRBV6-3

cdr3_aa: CSEASGPRADTQYF
j_call: TRBJ2-3
v_call: TRBV29-1

cdr3_aa: CASSGTSGTYNEQFF
j_call: TRBJ2-1
v_call: TRBV2

cdr3_aa: CASSLAVPHRNF
j_call: TRBJ2-7
v_call: TRBV12-3/TRBV12-4

cdr3_aa: CASSHRGLGNQPQHF
j_call: TRBJ1-5
v_call: TRBV4-1

cdr3_aa: CSVEAEDRVTDTQYF
j_call: TRBJ2-3
v_call: TRBV29-1

cdr3_aa: CASSQDGGNTEAFF
j_call: TRBJ1-1
v_call: TRBV4-3

cdr3_aa: CASSRQANEQFF
j_call: TRBJ2-1
v_call: TRBV27

cdr3_aa: CASSFGGGDEQFF
j_call: TRBJ2-1
v_call: TRBV27

cdr3_aa: CSDERQETQYF
j_call: TRBJ2-5
v_call: TRBV20-1

cdr3_aa: CASSPGTIPDTQYF
j_call: TRBJ2-3
v_call: TRBV9

cdr3_aa: CASSLALGRETQYF
j_call: TRBJ2-5
v_call: TRBV7-9

cdr3_aa: CASRLGLVTDTQYF
j_call: TRBJ2-3
v_call: TRBV25-1

cdr3_aa: CASSDTGGLGTGELFF
j_call: TRBJ2-2
v_call: TRBV25-1

cdr3_aa: CASSQTGGYTDTQYF
j_call: TRBJ2-3
v_call: TRBV4-1